Shown below are 5 T cell receptor beta chains from a single sample sequenced in a study of blood T cell repertoires in COVID-19. Method: immunoSEQ multiplex PCR; TCRdb's copy keeps in-frame clones and lacks some. The table includes 200,000 to 250,000 clones, 82% detected once. The sequenced sample was PBMCs or T cells enriched from blood (not recorded which). The receptors here all came from a woman aged 55-70 years who had recovered from COVID-19.

This clone was observed a single time. This rearrangement joins TRBV29-1 to TRBJ1-2; 7 positions agree with TRBD1. The V gene's germline CDR1 is SQVTM and CDR2 ANQGSEA. The CDR3 spans 13 residues. After removal of 6 bases from V and 8 bases from J, the junction contained 12 bases not matched to a gene. CDR3 in DNA: TGCAGCGTATATGAAGGGGGCCATCGAGGCTACACCTTC. Translation gives CSVYEGGHRGYTF.

This chain connects TRBV7-8 to TRBJ2-4; D not resolved. V lost 3 bases and J lost 0, with 15 bases in between. Germline loops: CDR1 SGHVS, CDR2 FQNEAQ. The CDR3 spans 17 residues. The CDR3 spells CASSFLGATAAKNIQYF. The CDR3 nucleotides read TGTGCCAGCAGCTTCTTAGGAGCTACCGCAGCCAAAAACATTCAGTACTTC.

This clone was counted many times. The chain couples TRBV11-2 to TRBJ1-3; D gene uncertain. CDR1 SGHAT and CDR2 FQNNGV come from the germline V gene. Trimming shortened V by 7 bases and J by 0 bases, and 10 bases separated the two germline ends. The CDR3 runs 14 residues. The CDR3 DNA reads TGTGCCAGCAAAAAGGGAGTCTCTGGAAACACCATATATTTT. Translating gives CASKKGVSGNTIYF. Combining the CDR3 with reference TRBV11-2 and TRBJ1-3 gives the whole variable domain EAGVAQSPRYKIIEKRQSVAFWCNPISGHATLYWYQQILGQGPKLLIQFQNNGVVDDSQLPKDRFSAERLKGVDSTLKIQPAKLEDSAVYLCASKKGVSGNTIYFGEGSWLTVV.

The chain uses TRBV2 and TRBJ1-2, with D perhaps matching TRBD1 (5 bases). V lost 6 bases to trimming and J lost 6 bases, with 14 bases between them. Per the germline V gene, CDR1 is SNHLY and CDR2 is FYNNEI. This CDR3 has 13 amino acids. The CDR3 region is CASSPAQGHGYTF. Here the CDR3 DNA reads TGTGCCAGCAGCCCGGCCCAGGGCCATGGCTACACCTTC.

The genes are TRBV11-1 and TRBJ2-2, with D tentatively TRBD1 (5 bases). The V end was cut by 5 bases, the J end by 4 bases, with 8 bases between. The CDR3 contains 13 residues. Germline CDR1 SGHAT, CDR2 FQDESV (reference sequence). The CDR3 DNA reads as TGTGCCAGCAGCAGGCAGGGCACCGGGGAGCTGTTTTTT. Translation: CASSRQGTGELFF.